The TCR beta chain under discussion was sequenced for a study of OX40 agonist ivuxolimab in advanced cancers. Germline CDR1 reads SQVTM; CDR2 reads ANQGSEA. CDR3 length equals 13 residues. V lost 7 bases, J lost 1 base, and 14 bases lay in between. Repertoires were generated with immunoSEQ multiplex PCR, while TCRdb's copy carries only in-frame clones and drops some. The table lists approximately 42,000 clones, approximately 78% of them singletons. The clonotype comes from an adult with an advanced solid tumor such as melanoma, head and neck, liver or kidney cancer. The chain carries TRBV29-1 and TRBJ2-7; tentatively, D is TRBD2 (5 bases). The sample consisted of CD4+ or CD8+ T cells sorted from blood, taken in a trial of the OX40 agonist ivuxolimab. CDR3 DNA: TGCAGCGCACTCGACTATAAATCCTACGAGCAGTACTTC. This sequence encodes CSALDYKSYEQYF.